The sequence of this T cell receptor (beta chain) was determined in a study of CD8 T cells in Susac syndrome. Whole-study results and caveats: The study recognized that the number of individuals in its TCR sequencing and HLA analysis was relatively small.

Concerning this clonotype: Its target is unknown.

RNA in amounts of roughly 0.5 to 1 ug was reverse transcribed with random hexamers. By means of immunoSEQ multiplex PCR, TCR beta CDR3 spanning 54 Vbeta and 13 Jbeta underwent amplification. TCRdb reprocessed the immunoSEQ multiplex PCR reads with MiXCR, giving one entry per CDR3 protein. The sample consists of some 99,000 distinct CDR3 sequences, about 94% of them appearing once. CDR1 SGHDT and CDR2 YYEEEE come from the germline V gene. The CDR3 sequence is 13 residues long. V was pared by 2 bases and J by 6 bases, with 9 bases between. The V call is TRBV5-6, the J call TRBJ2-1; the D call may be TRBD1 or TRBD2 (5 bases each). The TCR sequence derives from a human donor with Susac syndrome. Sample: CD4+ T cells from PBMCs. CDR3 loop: CASSFGASNEQFF. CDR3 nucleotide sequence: TGTGCCAGCAGCTTCGGGGCTAGCAATGAGCAGTTCTTC.